This T cell receptor (beta chain) is drawn from a study of blood T cells in healthy people across ages. A second PCR, run for about 6 to 11 cycles, used a sample-barcoded 5' primer plus a J-beta primer mix. Each CDR3 protein gets one entry after TCRdb re-called the 5' RACE reads with MiXCR. The table has about 1.6 million distinct CDR3 sequences, roughly 30% seen once. A few counts support this clonotype. V lost 5 bases and J 5 bases, leaving 19 bases between the germline ends. The CDR3 length is 17 residues. Germline V gives CDR1 MNHEY, CDR2 SMNVEV (reference sequence). The source is a woman younger than 45 in good health. Sequenced: blood. J is TRBJ1-6 and V is TRBV27, with D possibly TRBD1 on 6 matching bases. CDR3 sequence (DNA): TGTGCCAGCAGTACGCCGTGGACGGGGGCCGATAATTCACCCCTCCACTTT. Its protein product is CASSTPWTGADNSPLHF.